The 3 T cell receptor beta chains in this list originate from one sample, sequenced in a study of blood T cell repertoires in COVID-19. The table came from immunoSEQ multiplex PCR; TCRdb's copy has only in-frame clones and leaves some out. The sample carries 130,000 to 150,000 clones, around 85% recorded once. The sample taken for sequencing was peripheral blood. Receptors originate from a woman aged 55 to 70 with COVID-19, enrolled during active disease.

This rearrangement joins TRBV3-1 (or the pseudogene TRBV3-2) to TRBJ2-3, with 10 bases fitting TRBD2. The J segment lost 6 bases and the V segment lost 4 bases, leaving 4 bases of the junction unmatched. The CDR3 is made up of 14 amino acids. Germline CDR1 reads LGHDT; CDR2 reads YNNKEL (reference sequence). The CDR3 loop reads CASSLSLAGDTQYF. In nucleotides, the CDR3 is TGTGCCAGCAGCCTCTCACTAGCGGGGGATACGCAGTATTTT.

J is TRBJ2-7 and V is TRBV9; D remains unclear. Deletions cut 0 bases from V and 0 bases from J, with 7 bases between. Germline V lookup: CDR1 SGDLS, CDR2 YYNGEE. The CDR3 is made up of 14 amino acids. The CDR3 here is CASSVAQFSYEQYF. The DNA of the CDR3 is TGTGCCAGCAGCGTAGCGCAGTTCTCCTACGAGCAGTACTTC.

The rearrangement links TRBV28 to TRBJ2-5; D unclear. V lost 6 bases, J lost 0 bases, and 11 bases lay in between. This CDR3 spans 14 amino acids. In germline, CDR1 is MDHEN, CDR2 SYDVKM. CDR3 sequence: CASSPVAYQETQYF. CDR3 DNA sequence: TGTGCCAGCAGCCCGGTTGCCTACCAAGAGACCCAGTACTTC. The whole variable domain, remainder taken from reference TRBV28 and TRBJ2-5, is DVKVTQSSRYLVKRTGEKVFLECVQDMDHENMFWYRQDPGLGLRLIYFSYDVKMKEKGDIPEGYSVSREKKERFSLILESASTNQTSMYLCASSPVAYQETQYFGPGTRLLVL.